The 3 T cell receptor beta chains below come from one sample, sequenced in a study of human T cells and chemical hapten exposure. The time point is: patch test 1, 2 weeks after DPC sensitization. Noted treatment: therapeutic diphenylcyclopropenone sensitization with weekly scalp DPC. TCRdb re-derived calls from the RACE reads in MiXCR, one entry per CDR3 protein. The data show a few hundred thousand distinct CDR3 sequences, with more than 4.5% seen just once and around 2.3% held by the top ten. The material sequenced was whole blood, taken in connection with sensitization to the hapten diphenylcyclopropenone (DPC). The source is a woman between 45 and 65 years old with alopecia areata. Some clones in this sample may be carry-over from other donors' samples.

Concerning this clonotype itself: A single base separates this from a much larger clone, so it may be a read error. The rearrangement joins TRBV12-3 or TRBV12-4 to TRBJ2-7; TRBD2 aligns across 11 bases. The length of the CDR3 is 14 residues. This CDR3 is CASSALAGAYKQYF. CDR3 coding DNA: TGTGCCAGCAGTGCACTAGCGGGGGCCTACAAGCAGTACTTC.

This clonotype was seen repeatedly, ten times or more. The V call is TRBV6-5, the J call TRBJ2-1; D not certain. Germline CDR1 reads MNHEY; CDR2 reads SVGAGI. The length of the CDR3 is 12 residues. Trimming took 6 bases from V and 6 from J, leaving 9 bases between them. The CDR3 bases are TGTGCCAGCAGCCGGAGTAGCAATGAGCAGTTCTTC. It yields the protein CASSRSSNEQFF.

This clonotype was counted many times. The V gene is TRBV7-3, the J gene TRBJ1-1, with D possibly matching TRBD1 (6 bases). This CDR3 is built from 14 residues. The V end was cut by 5 bases, the J end by 0 bases, with 10 bases between. Looked up from germline, CDR1 is SGHTA and CDR2 is FQGTGA. As DNA, the CDR3 is TGTGCCAGCAGCCCCCGGACAGTGAACACTGAAGCTTTCTTT. It encodes CASSPRTVNTEAFF.